Listed here are 6 T cell receptor beta chains from one sample, sequenced in a study of blood T cell repertoires in COVID-19. Measured with immunoSEQ multiplex PCR; TCRdb has only the in-frame clones, and not every one. The table lists about 260,000 clones, around 83% of them singletons. Sequencing input: peripheral blood. The origin of the receptors is a man between 18 and 35 years old with active or convalescent COVID-19.

Worth noting for this clone: Relative to the germline gene, one junction end is altered; a read error may explain this. This sequence joins TRBV2 and TRBJ1-2; D may be TRBD1 (6 bases). Germline lookup yields CDR1 SNHLY and CDR2 FYNNEI. The CDR3 loop spans 12 amino acids. Here the CDR3 DNA reads TGTGCCAGCAGTGTTCAGGACAGCCAAAACCGCTTC. It translates to CASSVQDSQNRF.

The chain combines TRBV28 with TRBJ2-3; the match to TRBD2 covers 9 bases. Germline loops: CDR1 MDHEN, CDR2 SYDVKM. This CDR3 comprises 17 residues. With V trimmed by 3 bases and J by 2 bases, 9 bases remained unmatched. The CDR3 DNA reads TGTGCCAGCAGTTTTGGTCTAGCGGGGCCGATCACAGATACGCAGTATTTT. Residues: CASSFGLAGPITDTQYF.

This chain connects TRBV3-1 (or the pseudogene TRBV3-2) to TRBJ2-7; 11 bases fit TRBD2. Germline loops: CDR1 LGHDT, CDR2 YNNKEL (reference sequence). V trimming: 1 base; J trimming: 7 bases; junction bases outside the gene matches: 6. The CDR3 is 15 residues long. The CDR3 loop reads CASSQVLAGVGEQYF. The CDR3 DNA sequence: TGTGCCAGCAGCCAAGTACTAGCGGGAGTTGGGGAGCAGTACTTC.

The chain combines TRBV5-1 with TRBJ1-6; TRBD1 matches at 8 bases. The CDR3 is made up of 15 amino acids. V trimming: 0 bases; J trimming: 7 bases; junction bases outside the gene matches: 3. CDR1 and CDR2 from the germline V gene are SGHRS and YFSETQ. CDR3 sequence reads: CASSLGTGSNSPLHF. The CDR3 nucleotides are TGCGCCAGCAGCTTGGGGACAGGGAGCAATTCACCCCTCCACTTT.

The V gene is TRBV27, the J gene TRBJ2-5; TRBD2 is a possible D gene (6 bases). This CDR3 spans 15 amino acids. The germline gives CDR1 MNHEY, CDR2 SMNVEV (reference sequence). V lost 8 bases, J lost 4 bases, and 20 bases lay in between. The CDR3 DNA reads TGTGCCAGCGCATTGACGGGGGTTTGGAGAGAGACCCAGTACTTC. Translation gives CASALTGVWRETQYF.

The chain couples TRBV6-5 to TRBJ2-2, with TRBD1 matching 8 bases. V was clipped by 7 bases and J by 3 bases; unmatched bases: 7. This CDR3 is 15 amino acids long. Germline values: CDR1 MNHEY, CDR2 SVGAGI. The CDR3 sequence is CASKIGTGDTGELFF. The CDR3 coding sequence is TGTGCCAGCAAGATCGGGACAGGAGACACCGGGGAGCTGTTTTTT.